This T cell receptor (beta chain) was retrieved from a study of shared clonotypes between healthy human individuals. Naive-designated CD8 cells lacked CD45RO, were positively enriched for CCR7, and omitted terminally differentiated effector memory CD45RA+ cells. The V and J ends lost 4 bases and 5 bases, in that order; junction bases with no gene match: 5. The length of the CDR3 is 15 residues. Germline loops: CDR1 SNHLY, CDR2 FYNNEI. Only in-frame clones appear in the TCRdb table, and some are missing; sequencing was by immunoSEQ multiplex PCR. The sample contains some 2.1 million clones, about 95% of which appear only once.

The TCR originated in a man aged 18-30 years in good health. The sequencing input was naive CD8+ T cells sorted from blood. This chain uses TRBV2 with TRBJ1-1; TRBD1 matches at 12 bases. The DNA for the CDR3 is TGTGCCAGCAGTGCCCGGGACAGGGGGCCTACTGAAGCTTTCTTT. Its translation is CASSARDRGPTEAFF.